This is a list of T cell receptor beta chains from one sample in a study of T cell changes during pregnancy in multiple sclerosis. Profiled with immunoSEQ multiplex PCR; TCRdb holds only in-frame clones, not every one. The profile shows 55,000 to 70,000 clones, around 92% of them singletons. The material was CD8+ T cells from peripheral blood mononuclear cells, obtained in the third trimester of pregnancy. These receptors were obtained from a female donor in good health, enrolled as a control in a pregnancy study. Each CDR3 is given with its conserved first and last residue. The D gene is left open where the match is weak.

TRBV6-4 | TRBD1 | CASSDTDRGFSYEQYF
TRBV19 | NA | CASSIEETSNQPQHF
TRBV7-9 | TRBD1 | CASTGQGAPYGYTF
TRBV5-6 | NA | CASSLVQGDGYTF
TRBV4-2 | NA | CASSQEFQGNQPQHF
TRBV13 | TRBD1 | CASSLRAGGYGYTF
TRBV19 | TRBD1 | CASNPGTGDYEQYF
TRBV6-6 | NA | CASSPLPGTSNYGYTF
TRBV4-3 | NA | CASSQDGTAGTEAFF
TRBV27 | TRBD2 | CATSSGANEQYF
TRBV9 | NA | CASSVARDTEAFF
TRBV4-3 | NA | CASSPRAGGPGDTEAFF
TRBV9 | TRBD2 | CASSGTSGVETQYF
TRBV9 | TRBD1 | CASSVEGTAVAYNEQFF
TRBV6-6 | NA | CASTLMPAPLMDEQFF
TRBV23-1 | TRBD1 | CASSQWDPQGAYEQYF
TRBV7-9 | TRBD1 | CASSIPGQGWETQYF
TRBV27 | NA | CASSSSADSIYGYTF
TRBV10-2 | NA | CASSENSSGNTIYF
TRBV27 | NA | CASSLARNYGYTF
TRBV4-2 | NA | CASSQDFSQGGSPLHF
TRBV5-1 | NA | CASSLQGIKETQYF